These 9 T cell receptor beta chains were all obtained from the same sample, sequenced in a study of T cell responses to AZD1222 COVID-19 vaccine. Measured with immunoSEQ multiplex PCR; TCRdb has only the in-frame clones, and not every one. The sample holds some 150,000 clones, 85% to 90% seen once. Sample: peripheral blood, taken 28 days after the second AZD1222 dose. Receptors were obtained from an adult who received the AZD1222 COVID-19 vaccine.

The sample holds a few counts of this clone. CDR3 loop: CASSIWGASSEAFF. CDR3 sequence (DNA): TGTGCCAGTAGTATATGGGGGGCCTCCTCTGAAGCTTTCTTT. The V gene is TRBV19, the J gene TRBJ1-1; a possible D gene is TRBD1 (6 bases). This CDR3 is built from 14 residues. CDR1 and CDR2 from the germline V gene are LNHDA and SQIVND (reference sequence). V lost 2 bases and J 6 bases, leaving 13 bases between the germline ends.

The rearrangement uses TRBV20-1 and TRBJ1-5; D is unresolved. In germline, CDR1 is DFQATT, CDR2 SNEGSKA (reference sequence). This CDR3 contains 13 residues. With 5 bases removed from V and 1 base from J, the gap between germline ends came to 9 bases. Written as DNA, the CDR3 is TGCAGTGCTGGTGGGCGGAGCAATCAGCCCCAGCATTTT. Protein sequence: CSAGGRSNQPQHF.

CDR3 sequence: CASSQLSGVETEAFF. The CDR3 DNA reads as TGTGCCAGCAGCCAACTCTCCGGGGTAGAGACTGAAGCTTTCTTT. V usage is TRBV4-2 and J usage is TRBJ1-1; D gene uncertain. The CDR3 has 15 residues. CDR1 is LGHNA, CDR2 YNFKEQ, per germline. The V and J ends lost 2 bases and 5 bases respectively, with 15 bases between them.

The DNA of the CDR3 is TGTGCCAGTAGTATAGGAGGTCAGGGGGCAAATTCACCCCTCCACTTT. Amino acid sequence: CASSIGGQGANSPLHF. This chain connects TRBV19 to TRBJ1-6, with 8 positions matching TRBD1. This CDR3 is 16 amino acids long. V lost 1 base, J lost 7 bases, and 6 bases stayed unmatched. Germline CDR1 reads LNHDA; CDR2 reads SQIVND (reference sequence).

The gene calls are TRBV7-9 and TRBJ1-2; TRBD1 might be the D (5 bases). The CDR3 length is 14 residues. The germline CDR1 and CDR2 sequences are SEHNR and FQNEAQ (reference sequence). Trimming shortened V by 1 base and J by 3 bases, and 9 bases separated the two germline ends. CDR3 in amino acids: CASSLVGGDYGYTF. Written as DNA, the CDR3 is TGTGCCAGCAGCTTAGTAGGAGGGGACTATGGCTACACCTTC.

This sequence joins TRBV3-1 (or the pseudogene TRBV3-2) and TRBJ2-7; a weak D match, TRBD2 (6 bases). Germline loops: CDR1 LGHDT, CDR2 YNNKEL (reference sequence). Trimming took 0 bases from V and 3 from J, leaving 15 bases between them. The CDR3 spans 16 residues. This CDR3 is CASSQDGTSPYYEQYF. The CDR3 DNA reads TGTGCCAGCAGCCAAGATGGTACTAGCCCCTACTACGAGCAGTACTTC.

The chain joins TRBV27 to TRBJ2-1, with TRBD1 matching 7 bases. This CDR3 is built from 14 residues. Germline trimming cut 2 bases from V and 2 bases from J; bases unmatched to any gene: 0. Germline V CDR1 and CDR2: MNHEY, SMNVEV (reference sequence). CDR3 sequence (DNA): TGTGCCAGCAGTTTAGGGACAGCCTACAATGAGCAGTTCTTC. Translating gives CASSLGTAYNEQFF.

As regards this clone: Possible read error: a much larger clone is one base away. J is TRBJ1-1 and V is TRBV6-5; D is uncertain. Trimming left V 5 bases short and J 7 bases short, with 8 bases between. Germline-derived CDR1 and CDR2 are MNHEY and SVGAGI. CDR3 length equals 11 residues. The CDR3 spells CASSTGIEAFF. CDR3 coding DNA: TGTGCCAGCAGTACGGGAATTGAAGCTTTCTTT.

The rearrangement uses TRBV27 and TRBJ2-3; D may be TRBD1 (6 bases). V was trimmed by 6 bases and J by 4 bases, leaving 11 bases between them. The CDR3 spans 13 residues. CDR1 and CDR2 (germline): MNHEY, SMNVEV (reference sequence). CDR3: CASRAWGPDTQYF. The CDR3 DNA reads TGTGCCAGCAGAGCTTGGGGGCCAGATACGCAGTATTTT.